This TCR beta chain was captured by sequencing in a study of blood T cell repertoires in COVID-19. Sequenced by immunoSEQ multiplex PCR; TCRdb stores in-frame clones only, minus some. The data show 90,000 or so clones, about 78% seen once. Germline values: CDR1 SGHRS, CDR2 YFSETQ. The CDR3 sequence is 18 residues long. The V and J ends lost 0 bases and 8 bases respectively, with 21 bases between them. Sequencing was done on a sample of peripheral blood. The sequence was collected from a woman at least 80 years old with acute or convalescent COVID-19. J is TRBJ1-6 and V is TRBV5-1; D is unclear. As DNA, the CDR3 is TGCGCCAGCAGCTTGGGGCAGAGCGGAGTTTTGAGGGATTCACCCCTCCACTTT. Amino acids: CASSLGQSGVLRDSPLHF.